The 28 T cell receptor beta chains below all came from one sample that was sequenced in a study of OX40 agonist ivuxolimab in advanced cancers. Sequencing used immunoSEQ multiplex PCR; TCRdb keeps in-frame clones, though not all of them. The repertoire includes 60,000 to 65,000 clones, roughly nine tenths of them detected once, and around 13% sits in the top ten. The specimen was CD4+ or CD8+ T cells sorted from blood, collected in a trial of the OX40 agonist ivuxolimab. All receptors derive from an adult with an advanced solid tumor such as melanoma, head and neck, liver or kidney cancer.

The CDR3 sequence: CASSLTGSYEQYF. The CDR3 nucleotides are TGCGCCAGCAGCTTAACGGGCTCCTACGAGCAGTACTTC. This rearrangement joins TRBV5-1 to TRBJ2-5; D remains ambiguous. The J call is doubtful: the DNA matches TRBJ2-7 better. Germline V gene lookup returns CDR1 SGHRS and CDR2 YFSETQ. The CDR3 contains 13 residues.

This chain links TRBV27 with TRBJ2-7, with a possible D match to TRBD2 (5 bases). Per germline, CDR1 MNHEY and CDR2 SMNVEV (reference sequence). Deletions cut 5 bases from V and 1 base from J, with 18 bases between. This CDR3 is 16 amino acids long. CDR3 sequence (DNA): TGTGCCAGCAGTCTCACAACAGCGGAACTATCCTACGAGCAGTACTTC. Residues: CASSLTTAELSYEQYF.

This chain uses TRBV29-1 with TRBJ2-1; possible D gene TRBD1, 5 bases. Deletions cut 6 bases from V and 0 bases from J, with 9 bases between. CDR3 length: 13 residues. Germline V gene sequence: CDR1 SQVTM, CDR2 ANQGSEA. CDR3 bases: TGCAGCGTCAGAGACAGCTCCTACAATGAGCAGTTCTTC. Translated, it gives CSVRDSSYNEQFF.

The rearrangement links TRBV18 to TRBJ2-1; 13 bases align to TRBD2. This CDR3 contains 15 residues. Germline-derived CDR1 and CDR2 are KGHSH and LQKENI. V lost 5 bases, J lost 4 bases, and 2 bases stayed unmatched. The DNA of the CDR3 is TGTGCCAGCTCATCACTAGCGGGAGGGTACAATGAGCAGTTCTTC. Residues: CASSSLAGGYNEQFF.

The chain uses TRBV11-2 and TRBJ2-3, with D tentatively TRBD2 (5 bases). CDR1 SGHAT and CDR2 FQNNGV come from the germline V gene. Deletions cut 1 base from V and 6 bases from J, with 14 bases between. CDR3 size: 15 residues. Here the CDR3 reads CASSLAPDLYDTQYF. CDR3 coding DNA: TGTGCCAGCAGCTTAGCCCCGGACTTGTACGATACGCAGTATTTT.

The chain is built from TRBV6-6 and TRBJ2-3, with a tentative D call TRBD1 (6 bases). V was shortened by 4 bases and J by 2 bases, with 16 bases between the two germline ends. This CDR3 has 16 amino acids. Looked up from germline, CDR1 is MNHNY and CDR2 is SVGAGI (reference sequence). CDR3 DNA sequence: TGTGCCAGCAGTTTACGAGGGACATCCGCCACAGATACGCAGTATTTT. This encodes CASSLRGTSATDTQYF.

This chain connects TRBV6-1 to TRBJ1-3; D gene ambiguous. The germline V gene encodes CDR1 MNHNS and CDR2 SASEGT. V lost 3 bases, J lost 9 bases, and 6 bases lay in between. The length of the CDR3 is 11 residues. The CDR3 here is CASSDLGTIYF. The CDR3 DNA follows: TGTGCCAGCAGTGACCTCGGCACCATATATTTT.

The V call is TRBV5-6, the J call TRBJ2-5, with 7 bases aligning to TRBD2. Germline V gene lookup returns CDR1 SGHDT and CDR2 YYEEEE. CDR3 size: 16 residues. The V gene end was trimmed by 2 bases and the J gene end by 1 base; junction bases not matched to a gene: 8. The CDR3 loop reads CASSFGPGGIQETQYF. The CDR3 nucleotides read TGTGCCAGCAGCTTCGGACCCGGGGGGATCCAAGAGACCCAGTACTTC. Together with reference TRBV5-6 and TRBJ2-5, the CDR3 gives the full variable domain: DAGVTQSPTHLIKTRGQQVTLRCSPKSGHDTVSWYQQALGQGPQFIFQYYEEEERQRGNFPDRFSGHQFPNYSSELNVNALLLGDSALYLCASSFGPGGIQETQYFGPGTRLLVL.

V usage is TRBV5-4 and J usage is TRBJ1-1; D remains ambiguous. CDR1 SGHNT and CDR2 YYREEE come from the germline V gene (reference sequence). The CDR3 contains 11 residues. V was clipped by 2 bases and J by 10 bases, with 9 bases between them. The DNA of the CDR3 is TGTGCCAGCAGCTTAGAAAGCCCAGCTTTCTTT. Amino acid sequence: CASSLESPAFF.

V usage is TRBV30 and J usage is TRBJ1-2; no firm D call. Germline values: CDR1 GTSNPN, CDR2 SVGIG (reference sequence). The V and J ends lost 0 bases and 4 bases respectively, with 9 bases between them. CDR3 size: 13 residues. CDR3 in amino acids: CAWSVDFLYGYTF. CDR3 nucleotide sequence: TGTGCCTGGAGTGTAGACTTTCTCTATGGCTACACCTTC.

This clone was detected once. V usage is TRBV18 and J usage is TRBJ2-5; D call uncertain. V lost 5 bases to trimming and J lost 2 bases, with 6 bases between them. From germline, CDR1 is KGHSH and CDR2 LQKENI. The CDR3 is 12 amino acids. CDR3 nucleotide sequence: TGTGCCAGCTCAGGGAATCAAGAGACCCAGTACTTC. It encodes CASSGNQETQYF.

The rearrangement uses TRBV10-2 and TRBJ1-5, with 10 nucleotides matching TRBD1. CDR3 size: 15 residues. CDR1 and CDR2 (germline): WSHSY, SAAADI. The V and J ends lost 4 bases and 5 bases, in that order; junction bases with no gene match: 5. Here the CDR3 DNA reads TGCGCCAGCAGTGTGGGGACAGGGGATTATCAGCCCCAGCATTTT. This gives the protein CASSVGTGDYQPQHF.

This clone is a singleton in its sample. The chain combines TRBV2 with TRBJ1-2; 11 bases fit TRBD1. The V and J ends lost 1 base and 5 bases, in that order; junction bases with no gene match: 9. The germline V gene encodes CDR1 SNHLY and CDR2 FYNNEI. CDR3 length equals 17 residues. Here the CDR3 reads CASSEGTGGEVRYGYTF. For the CDR3, the DNA is TGTGCCAGCAGTGAAGGGACAGGGGGCGAGGTTAGATATGGCTACACCTTC. Looking up the rest from reference TRBV2 and TRBJ1-2 gives the full variable domain: EPEVTQTPSHQVTQMGQEVILRCVPISNHLYFYWYRQILGQKVEFLVSFYNNEISEKSEIFDDQFSVERPDGSNFTLKIRSTKLEDSAMYFCASSEGTGGEVRYGYTFGSGTRLTVV.

The chain links TRBV13 to TRBJ2-1, with D possibly matching TRBD2 (6 bases). This CDR3 is 15 amino acids long. CDR1 and CDR2 from the germline V gene are PRHDT and FYEKMQ (reference sequence). Trimming left V 2 bases short and J 0 bases short, with 8 bases between. CDR3 coding DNA: TGTGCCAGCAGCTTACCCGGGAGCTCCTACAATGAGCAGTTCTTC. Protein product: CASSLPGSSYNEQFF. The whole variable domain, filled in from reference TRBV13 and TRBJ2-1, reads AAGVIQSPRHLIKEKRETATLKCYPIPRHDTVYWYQQGPGQDPQFLISFYEKMQSDKGSIPDRFSAQQFSDYHSELNMSSLELGDSALYFCASSLPGSSYNEQFFGPGTRLTVL.

The V and J genes are TRBV28 and TRBJ2-7, with 7 bases matching TRBD1. V lost 6 bases, J lost 3 bases, and 11 bases stayed unmatched. The CDR3 has 15 amino acids. Germline V gene data show CDR1 as MDHEN and CDR2 as SYDVKM. CDR3 sequence reads: CASRRRQGSVYEQYF. CDR3 bases: TGTGCCAGCAGACGTAGACAGGGTAGCGTCTACGAGCAGTACTTC.

This clone came up once. Within the sample, other DNA sequences also encode this same CDR3. CDR3 DNA sequence: TGTGCCAGTAGTATCGGGGGGTACAATGAGCAGTTCTTC. The encoded protein is CASSIGGYNEQFF. The V and J genes are TRBV19 and TRBJ2-1, with 7 nucleotides matching TRBD2. V was clipped by 3 bases and J by 4 bases; unmatched bases: 0. Germline CDR1 is LNHDA and CDR2 is SQIVND (reference sequence). The CDR3 sequence is 13 residues long.

A remark on this clone: The junction does not match germline at one end; this may be a read error. The rearrangement joins TRBV11-1 to TRBJ2-3; TRBD1 agrees at 8 bases. The CDR3 loop spans 19 amino acids. CDR1 SGHAT and CDR2 FQDESV come from the germline V gene (reference sequence). The CDR3 region has the DNA TGTGCCAGCAGCTTAGTGGGTCTCCCTGGGACAGGTAACACAAATACGCAGTATTTT. It encodes CASSLVGLPGTGNTNTQYF.

V is TRBV21-1 and J is TRBJ2-1; TRBD1 is the table's D call and was not checked against the DNA. TRBV21-1 is tagged as a pseudogene. The CDR3 contains 16 residues. CDR3 DNA sequence: TGTGCCAGCAGCAGTGAGGGCTCCCTAGGGGGCAATGAGCAGTTCTTC. It codes for CASSSEGSLGGNEQFF.

The V call is TRBV5-1, the J call TRBJ2-7; D remains unclear. Trimming pared 1 base from V and 7 bases from J, leaving 9 bases between. Per germline, CDR1 SGHRS and CDR2 YFSETQ. This CDR3 has 12 amino acids. CDR3 nucleotide sequence: TGCGCCAGCAGCTTGAGGGCCGGGGAGCAGTACTTC. This gives the protein CASSLRAGEQYF. Together with reference TRBV5-1 and TRBJ2-7, the CDR3 gives the full variable domain: KAGVTQTPRYLIKTRGQQVTLSCSPISGHRSVSWYQQTPGQGLQFLFEYFSETQRNKGNFPGRFSGRQFSNSRSEMNVSTLELGDSALYLCASSLRAGEQYFGPGTRLTVT.

A single count supports this clone. V is TRBV9 and J is TRBJ2-7, with D unclear. CDR1 and CDR2 (germline): SGDLS, YYNGEE. The CDR3 spans 10 residues. Trimming took 6 bases from V and 4 from J, leaving 5 bases between them. This chain's CDR3 is CASNPYEQYF. The CDR3 DNA reads as TGTGCCAGCAACCCTTACGAGCAGTACTTC.

V gene TRBV2 combines with J gene TRBJ2-7; 7 nucleotides agree with TRBD2. CDR1 is SNHLY, CDR2 FYNNEI, per germline. J gave up 2 bases and V 2 bases, and 3 bases lay outside the gene matches. The CDR3 contains 14 residues. The CDR3, as DNA: TGTGCCAGCAGTGAACTAGCGGAAACCTACGAGCAGTACTTC. It translates to CASSELAETYEQYF.

This clone is deemed medium-sized. The genes are TRBV14 and TRBJ2-5; tentatively, D is TRBD1 (5 bases). V shed 3 bases and J shed 0 bases, with 23 bases lying between them. CDR3 length equals 19 residues. Germline V CDR1 and CDR2: SGHDN, FVKESK. CDR3: CASSHPTGGAILNQETQYF. The CDR3 DNA reads TGTGCCAGCAGCCACCCTACCGGTGGGGCGATATTGAACCAAGAGACCCAGTACTTC. Complete variable domain (other parts from reference TRBV14 and TRBJ2-5): EAGVTQFPSHSVIEKGQTVTLRCDPISGHDNLYWYRRVMGKEIKFLLHFVKESKQDESGMPNNRFLAERTGGTYSTLKVQPAELEDSGVYFCASSHPTGGAILNQETQYFGPGTRLLVL.

This chain joins TRBV2 and TRBJ2-7; TRBD1 might be the D (6 bases). Trimming shortened V by 3 bases and J by 5 bases, and 14 bases separated the two germline ends. Germline V gives CDR1 SNHLY, CDR2 FYNNEI. The CDR3 runs 14 residues. DNA for the CDR3: TGTGCCAGCAGTGAGGCTCCAGGGGTCCACGAGCAGTACTTC. It yields the protein CASSEAPGVHEQYF.

This chain uses TRBV9 with TRBJ2-7, with TRBD1 identical over 7 bases. Germline assignment: CDR1 SGDLS and CDR2 YYNGEE. V was pared by 6 bases and J by 2 bases, with 5 bases of the junction left unmatched. This CDR3 region has 13 residues. CDR3 loop: CASNRGPTYEQYF. In nucleotides, the CDR3 is TGTGCCAGCAACAGGGGTCCTACCTACGAGCAGTACTTC.

This chain's CDR3 is CASSVSGDTDTQYF. The DNA of the CDR3 is TGTGCCAGCAGCGTATCCGGGGACACAGATACGCAGTATTTT. The rearrangement links TRBV9 to TRBJ2-3; tentatively, D is TRBD2 (5 bases). Trimming left V 1 base short and J 2 bases short, with 8 bases between. Germline CDR1 SGDLS, CDR2 YYNGEE. This CDR3 spans 14 amino acids.

The chain is built from TRBV7-8 and TRBJ1-5; possible D gene TRBD1, 5 bases. CDR1 is SGHVS and CDR2 is FQNEAQ in the germline V gene. Trimming removed 5 bases from V and 1 base from J, with 12 bases in between. This CDR3 has 15 residues. For the CDR3, the DNA is TGTGCCAGCAGCAAAGGGGATACGAGCAATCAGCCCCAGCATTTT. Protein sequence: CASSKGDTSNQPQHF.

The gene calls are TRBV14 and TRBJ2-1; D not certain. Trimming removed 0 bases from V and 7 bases from J, with 7 bases in between. The length of the CDR3 is 13 residues. The V gene's germline CDR1 is SGHDN and CDR2 FVKESK. The CDR3 protein is CASSQDNGNEQFF. The DNA of the CDR3 is TGTGCCAGCAGCCAAGATAACGGGAATGAGCAGTTCTTC. Filled out from reference TRBV14 and TRBJ2-1, the complete variable domain reads EAGVTQFPSHSVIEKGQTVTLRCDPISGHDNLYWYRRVMGKEIKFLLHFVKESKQDESGMPNNRFLAERTGGTYSTLKVQPAELEDSGVYFCASSQDNGNEQFFGPGTRLTVL.

DNA of the CDR3: TGTGCCAGCACCGCAGGTCGTGGCTACACCTTC. Translation gives CASTAGRGYTF. V usage is TRBV2 and J usage is TRBJ1-2; D unresolved. Between the trimmed V and J ends, which lost 7 bases and 7 bases, there was a span of 10 bases. The CDR3 spans 11 residues. Germline CDR1 reads SNHLY; CDR2 reads FYNNEI. Complete variable domain (other parts from reference TRBV2 and TRBJ1-2): EPEVTQTPSHQVTQMGQEVILRCVPISNHLYFYWYRQILGQKVEFLVSFYNNEISEKSEIFDDQFSVERPDGSNFTLKIRSTKLEDSAMYFCASTAGRGYTFGSGTRLTVV.